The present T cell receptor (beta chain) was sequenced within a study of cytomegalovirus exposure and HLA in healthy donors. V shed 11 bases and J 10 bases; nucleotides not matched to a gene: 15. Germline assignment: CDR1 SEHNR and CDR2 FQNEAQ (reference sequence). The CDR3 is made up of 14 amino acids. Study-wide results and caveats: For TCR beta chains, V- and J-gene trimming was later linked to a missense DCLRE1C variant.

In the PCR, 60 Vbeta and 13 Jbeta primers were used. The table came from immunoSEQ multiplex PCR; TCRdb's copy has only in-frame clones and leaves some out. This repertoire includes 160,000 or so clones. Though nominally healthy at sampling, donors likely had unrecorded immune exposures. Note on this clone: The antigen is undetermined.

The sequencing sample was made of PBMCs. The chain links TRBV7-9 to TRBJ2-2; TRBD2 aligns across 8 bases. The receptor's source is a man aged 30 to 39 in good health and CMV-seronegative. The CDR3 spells CAVGAGAVVEELFF. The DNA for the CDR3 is TGTGCCGTAGGAGCGGGAGCGGTTGTCGAGGAGCTGTTTTTT.